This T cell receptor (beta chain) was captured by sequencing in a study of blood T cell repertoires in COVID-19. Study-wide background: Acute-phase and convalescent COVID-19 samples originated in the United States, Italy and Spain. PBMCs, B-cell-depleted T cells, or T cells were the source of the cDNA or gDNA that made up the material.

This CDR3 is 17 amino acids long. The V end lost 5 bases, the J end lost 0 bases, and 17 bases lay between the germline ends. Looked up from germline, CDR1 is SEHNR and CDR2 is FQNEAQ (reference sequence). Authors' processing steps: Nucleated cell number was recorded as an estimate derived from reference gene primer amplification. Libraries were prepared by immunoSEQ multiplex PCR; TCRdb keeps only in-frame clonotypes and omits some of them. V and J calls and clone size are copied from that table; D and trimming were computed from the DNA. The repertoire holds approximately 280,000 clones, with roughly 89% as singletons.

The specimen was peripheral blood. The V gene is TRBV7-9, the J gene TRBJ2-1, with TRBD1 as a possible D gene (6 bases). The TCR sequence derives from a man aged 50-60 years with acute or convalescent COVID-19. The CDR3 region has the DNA TGTGCCAGCAGCCCCCCTTACAGGGATAGCTCCTACAATGAGCAGTTCTTC. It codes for CASSPPYRDSSYNEQFF.